Presented here are 11 T cell receptor beta chains from one specimen sequenced in a study of T-cell reconstitution after alpha-beta-depleted transplantation in children. Unique molecular identifiers featured in how the TCRbeta library was prepared. MiXCR, applied by TCRdb to the PCR reads, yields one record per CDR3 protein. The sample contains nearly 350,000 distinct CDR3 sequences, 15% to 20% of which appear only once. Sequencing was performed on PBMCs, mostly from graft donor cells, taken 360 days after TCRalphabeta/CD19-depleted stem cell transplant. These receptors were obtained from a male patient aged 2 to 9 who had a stem cell transplant for acute lymphoblastic leukemia, so the T cells may come from the graft donor.

This clonotype came up many times. The chain combines TRBV5-6 with TRBJ2-2; no clear D. From germline, CDR1 is SGHDT and CDR2 YYEEEE. The CDR3 loop spans 13 amino acids. V was shortened by 5 bases and J by 0 bases, with 5 bases between the two germline ends. The CDR3 region is CASRPANTGELFF. In nucleotides, the CDR3 is TGTGCCAGCAGACCAGCGAACACCGGGGAGCTGTTTTTT.

This clonotype was observed a few times. This rearrangement joins TRBV7-6 to TRBJ2-7, with 8 bases that match TRBD1. This CDR3 has 19 residues. Germline V gene sequence: CDR1 SGHVS, CDR2 FNYEAQ. J was trimmed by 7 bases and V by 4 bases; bases with no gene match: 24. CDR3 DNA sequence: TGTGCCAGCAGCTCTAGTCTTAGTGGGACAGGCTCTACCTTGGGAGAGCAGTACTTC. It encodes CASSSSLSGTGSTLGEQYF.

This clonotype occurred a few times. The CDR3 here is CASSQWDSYEQYF. The CDR3 bases are TGCGCCAGCAGCCAGTGGGACTCCTACGAGCAGTACTTC. The chain uses TRBV4-1 and TRBJ2-7; D gene unclear. V lost 3 bases, J lost 0 bases, and 6 bases lay in between. The germline V gene has CDR1 MGHRA and CDR2 YSYEKL. The CDR3 is 13 amino acids.

This chain joins TRBV12-3 or TRBV12-4 and TRBJ2-7; TRBD2 matches 10 bases. Trimming took 2 bases from V and 2 from J; bases not matched to a gene: 6. The CDR3 runs 16 residues. This CDR3 reads CASSLTGLAVPYEQYF. The DNA of the CDR3 is TGTGCCAGCAGTTTAACAGGACTAGCGGTCCCCTACGAGCAGTACTTC.

The chain uses TRBV7-2 and TRBJ2-3; 11 bases match TRBD2. Per the germline V gene, CDR1 is SGHTA and CDR2 is FQGNSA. The trim removed 2 bases at V and 6 bases at J, leaving 4 bases unmatched. The CDR3 sequence is 15 residues long. This chain's CDR3 is CASSLILAGVDTQYF. For the CDR3, the DNA is TGTGCCAGCAGCTTAATACTAGCGGGAGTTGATACGCAGTATTTT.

This clonotype was observed a few times. V usage is TRBV5-1 and J usage is TRBJ1-1; D gene ambiguous. V gave up 2 bases and J gave up 1 base, with 6 bases separating them. Germline loops: CDR1 SGHRS, CDR2 YFSETQ. The CDR3 covers 13 residues. The CDR3, as DNA: TGCGCCAGCAGCTTCGAGAGGAACACTGAAGCTTTCTTT. It encodes CASSFERNTEAFF.

A single count supports this clonotype. The rearrangement links TRBV7-9 to TRBJ2-1, with a possible D match to TRBD2 (6 bases). CDR3 length equals 16 residues. Trimming cost V 8 bases and J 6 bases, with 23 bases left between them. Germline CDR1 is SEHNR and CDR2 is FQNEAQ (reference sequence). The CDR3 region has the DNA TGTGCCAGCGGCCCCGGGGGAGCTTTTTACATCAATGAGCAGTTCTTC. Translation gives CASGPGGAFYINEQFF.

The chain is built from TRBV12-3 or TRBV12-4 and TRBJ1-2; tentatively, D is TRBD1 (6 bases). V dropped 3 bases and J dropped 1 base, with 12 bases sitting between them. This CDR3 is built from 15 residues. Written as DNA, the CDR3 is TGTGCCAGCAGTTTTCGAGGGGGGGTTAACTATGGCTACACCTTC. This encodes CASSFRGGVNYGYTF.

The rearrangement uses TRBV28 and TRBJ2-2; D possibly corresponds to TRBD2 (5 bases). CDR3 length: 16 amino acids. Trimming removed 4 bases from V and 1 base from J, with 13 bases in between. Germline V gives CDR1 MDHEN, CDR2 SYDVKM. The CDR3: CASSSAEPQNTGELFF. DNA for the CDR3: TGTGCCAGCAGTTCAGCGGAACCCCAGAACACCGGGGAGCTGTTTTTT.

This clonotype was seen a handful of times. This rearrangement joins TRBV27 to TRBJ2-1, with 7 nucleotides matching TRBD2. The V gene's germline CDR1 is MNHEY and CDR2 SMNVEV (reference sequence). J lost 7 bases, V lost 3 bases, and 3 bases had no gene match. CDR3 size: 13 residues. The CDR3 sequence: CASSFRTSNEQFF. The CDR3 DNA follows: TGTGCCAGCAGTTTCCGGACTAGTAATGAGCAGTTCTTC.

This clonotype was seen ten or more times. This chain links TRBV7-9 with TRBJ1-1; possible D gene TRBD1, 5 bases. The CDR3 is 13 amino acids. In germline, CDR1 is SEHNR, CDR2 FQNEAQ (reference sequence). V shed 5 bases and J shed 3 bases, with 10 bases lying between them. CDR3 bases: TGTGCCAGCAGCCACTTAGGGGACACTGAAGCTTTCTTT. Translation: CASSHLGDTEAFF. Supplemented by reference TRBV7-9 and TRBJ1-1, the full variable domain reads DTGVSQNPRHKITKRGQNVTFRCDPISEHNRLYWYRQTLGQGPEFLTYFQNEAQLEKSRLLSDRFSAERPKGSFSTLEIQRTEQGDSAMYLCASSHLGDTEAFFGQGTRLTVV.